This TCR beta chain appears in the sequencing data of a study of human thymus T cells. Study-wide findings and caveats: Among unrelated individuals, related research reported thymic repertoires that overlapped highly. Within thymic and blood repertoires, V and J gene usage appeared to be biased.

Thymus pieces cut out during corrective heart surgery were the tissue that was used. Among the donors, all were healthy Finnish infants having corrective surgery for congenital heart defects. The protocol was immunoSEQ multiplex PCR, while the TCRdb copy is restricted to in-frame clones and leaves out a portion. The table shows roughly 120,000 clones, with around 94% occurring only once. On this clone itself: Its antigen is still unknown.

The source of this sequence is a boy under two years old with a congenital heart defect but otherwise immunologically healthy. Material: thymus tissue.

CDR3 loop: CASSCRRGPGETQYF. CDR3 in DNA: TGTGCCAGCAGCTGCCGGAGGGGTCCGGGGGAGACCCAGTACTTC. The chain has TRBV28 and TRBJ2-5; maybe TRBD2 (6 bases). The length of the CDR3 is 15 residues. V shed 6 bases and J shed 5 bases, with 19 bases lying between them. The germline gives CDR1 MDHEN, CDR2 SYDVKM.